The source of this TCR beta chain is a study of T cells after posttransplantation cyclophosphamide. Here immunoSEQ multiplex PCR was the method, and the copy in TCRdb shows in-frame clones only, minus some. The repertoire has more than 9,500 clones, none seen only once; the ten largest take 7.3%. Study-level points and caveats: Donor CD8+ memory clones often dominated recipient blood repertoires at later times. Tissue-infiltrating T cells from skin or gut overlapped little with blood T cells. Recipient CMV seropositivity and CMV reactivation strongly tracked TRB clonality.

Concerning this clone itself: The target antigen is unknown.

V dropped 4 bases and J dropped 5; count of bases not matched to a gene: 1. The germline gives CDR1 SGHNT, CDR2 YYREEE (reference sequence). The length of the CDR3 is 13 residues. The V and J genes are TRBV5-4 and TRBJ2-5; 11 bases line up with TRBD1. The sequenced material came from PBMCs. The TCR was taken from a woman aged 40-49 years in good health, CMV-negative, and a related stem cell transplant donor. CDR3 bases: TGTGCCAGCAGCCGGGACAGGGGGGAGACCCAGTACTTC. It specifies CASSRDRGETQYF. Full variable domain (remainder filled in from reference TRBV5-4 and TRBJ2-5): ETGVTQSPTHLIKTRGQQVTLRCSSQSGHNTVSWYQQALGQGPQFIFQYYREEENGRGNFPPRFSGLQFPNYSSELNVNALELDDSALYLCASSRDRGETQYFGPGTRLLVL.